This is a list of T cell receptor beta chains from one sample in a study of blood T cells in healthy people across ages. TCRdb reanalysed the 5' RACE reads using MiXCR and keeps one entry per CDR3 protein. The sample holds around 800,000 distinct CDR3 sequences, 60% to 80% seen once. The source material was blood. These receptors were obtained from a man aged 30-40 years in good health. Each CDR3 is given with its conserved first and last residue. A D gene is named only where the DNA matches it firmly. Clone size, where shown, is once, few, many, or a class for clones that have expanded.

once TRBJ2-3 TRBV29-1 . TGCAGCGTTGTTGGGCTGGTGATGGATACGCAGTATTTT CSVVGLVMDTQYF
few TRBJ1-5 TRBV7-2 . TGTGCCAGCAGCGAGGTTCCCAGAGATCAGCCCCAGCATTTT CASSEVPRDQPQHF
few TRBJ2-6 TRBV4-3 TRBD1 TGCGCCAGCAGCCAAGATCTCCTCAGGGGGTACTCTGGGGCCAACGTCCTGACTTTC CASSQDLLRGYSGANVLTF
. TRBJ2-1 TRBV7-2 . TGTGCCAGCAGCTTAAGAATGCCGGGGAAGTTTGATTACAATGAGCAGTTCTTC CASSLRMPGKFDYNEQFF
many TRBJ2-7 TRBV9 . TGTGCCAGCAGCTCCGGGGGTGGGAGGAACTCCTACGAGCAGTACTTC CASSSGGGRNSYEQYF
. TRBJ2-7 TRBV7-2 . TGTGCCAGCAGCAAGACAGGTAGCCACGAGCAGTACTTC CASSKTGSHEQYF
. TRBJ2-2 TRBV6-5 . TGTGCCAGCAGTTACGATCTTAGTCGGGGGCTGAACACCGGGGAGCTGTTTTTT CASSYDLSRGLNTGELFF
. TRBJ2-1 TRBV5-1 . TGCGCCAGCAGCCGCCTAGAGGTTGTACGGTTCTTC CASSRLEVVRFF
few TRBJ1-2 TRBV7-9 . TGTGCCAGCAGCTTAACGGGGCAAGCCTATGGCTACACCTTC CASSLTGQAYGYTF
few TRBJ2-5 TRBV29-1 . TGCAGCGTTCAGGCTGCTCAAGAGACCCAGTACTTC CSVQAAQETQYF
. TRBJ1-2 TRBV20-1 . TGCAGTGCTTCAGCGTCGTCAGGGTGGGACACCTTC CSASASSGWDTF
. TRBJ2-5 TRBV28 TRBD2 TGTGCCAGCAGCCCACGACTAGCCCAAGAGACCCAGTACTTC CASSPRLAQETQYF
. TRBJ1-6 TRBV9 TRBD1 TGTGCCAGCAGCCTCGGGACAGCAATTTATAATTCACCCCTCCACTTT CASSLGTAIYNSPLHF
. TRBJ1-2 TRBV29-1 TRBD1 TGCAGCGTTGCGGGACAGCTTAACTATGGCTACACCTTC CSVAGQLNYGYTF
. TRBJ2-7 TRBV4-2 TRBD2 TGTGCCAGCAGCCAAAAAGAGGGGACTAGCGGCTACGAGCAGTACTTC CASSQKEGTSGYEQYF
. TRBJ2-5 TRBV7-2 . TGTGCCAGCTCTTTCGGGGCCCAAGAGACCCAGTACTTC CASSFGAQETQYF
. TRBJ2-7 TRBV3-1 . TGTGCCAGCAGCCAAAGAGGGGGGCAATGGGACGAGCAGTACTTC CASSQRGGQWDEQYF
many TRBJ2-7 TRBV4-1 TRBD1 TGCGCCAGCAGCCTGCCGGGACAGGGGGCCTACGAGCAGTACTTC CASSLPGQGAYEQYF
few TRBJ2-6 TRBV7-9 TRBD1 TGTGCCAGCAGCTTCCCGACAGGGACCTCTGGGGCCAACGTCCTGACTTTC CASSFPTGTSGANVLTF
. TRBJ1-2 TRBV6-5 . TGTGCCGGCAGTTATAGGGTCTACGATGGCTACACCTTC CAGSYRVYDGYTF
. TRBJ1-1 TRBV9 . TGTGCCAGCAGCCCGCACCTCCGGGGCACTGAAGCTTTCTTT CASSPHLRGTEAFF
. TRBJ2-7 TRBV20-1 . TGCAGTGCTAGAGATCTTGTTGGGGGCGAGCAGTACTTC CSARDLVGGEQYF
. TRBJ1-5 TRBV7-9 . TGTGCCAGCAGCGACCAGGGTCAGCCCCAGCATTTT CASSDQGQPQHF
few TRBJ1-2 TRBV11-2 . TGTGCCAGCAGCTACAAACAGGGTGGGAAGTCAGCTAACTATGGCTACACCTTC CASSYKQGGKSANYGYTF
few TRBJ1-1 TRBV29-1 TRBD1 TGCAGCGTTCTATCCCGGGACAGGGCTACTGAAGCTTTCTTT CSVLSRDRATEAFF
few TRBJ2-4 TRBV3-1 . TGTGCCAGCAGCCAAAGATCGGGCGGAATTCTAGCCAAAAACATTCAGTACTTC CASSQRSGGILAKNIQYF
. TRBJ2-1 TRBV9 . TGTGCCAGCAGCGCCTCGGAGTGGAATGAGCAGTTCTTC CASSASEWNEQFF
. TRBJ2-4 TRBV15 TRBD1 TGTGCCACCAGCAGATACGGGACAGGGAATACCGAGCAGTACTTT CATSRYGTGNTEQYF
. TRBJ2-7 TRBV6-6 . TGTGCCAGCAGTTACTCGTATCTAGCCAGCTCCTACGAGCAGTACTTC CASSYSYLASSYEQYF
. TRBJ2-7 TRBV4-3 TRBD1 TGCGCCAGCAGCCATGGACAGGGGAGGTACTACGAGCAGTACTTC CASSHGQGRYYEQYF
. TRBJ2-1 TRBV7-6 TRBD1 TGTGCCAGCAGCTTATTTGAGGGGGCGCGGAATGAGCAGTTCTTC CASSLFEGARNEQFF
. TRBJ2-5 TRBV7-2 TRBD2 TGTGCCAGCAGTTCGATCCGGACTAGTTGGGGAGAGACCCAGTACTTC CASSSIRTSWGETQYF
. TRBJ2-1 TRBV7-9 . TGTGCCAGCAGCTTAGGAAACAGGGACTATGAGCAGTTCTTC CASSLGNRDYEQFF
. TRBJ2-6 TRBV21-1 . TGTGCCAGCAGCAAGCCCATCTCTGGGGCCAACGTCCTGACTTTC CASSKPISGANVLTF
. TRBJ2-3 TRBV7-2 . TGTGCCAGCTTGCGACTCGAAGAGGGCGATACGCAGTATTTT CASLRLEEGDTQYF
. TRBJ1-2 TRBV11-3 . TGTGCCAGCAGCGCGGGACCGGGACGGAATGGCTACACCTTC CASSAGPGRNGYTF
. TRBJ2-7 TRBV6-2/TRBV6-3 TRBD2 TGTGCCAGCAGCGGACTAGCGGGGGCGTACGAGCAGTACTTC CASSGLAGAYEQYF
. TRBJ1-5 TRBV20-1 . TGCAGTGCGGCCGGACAGTCCAATCAGCCCCAGCATTTT CSAAGQSNQPQHF
. TRBJ2-1 TRBV7-6 . TGTGCCAGCAGCCCAGAGGGGGGTATGAGCTCCTACAGTGAGCAGTTCTTC CASSPEGGMSSYSEQFF
. TRBJ2-5 TRBV6-2/TRBV6-3 . TGTGCCAGCAGTTACTCGTTCCAGGGTAAAGAGACCCAGTACTTC CASSYSFQGKETQYF
. TRBJ2-5 TRBV20-1 TRBD2 TGCAGTGCTATTGGACTAGCCACCTCCGGGACCCAGTACTTC CSAIGLATSGTQYF
. TRBJ2-7 TRBV5-4 TRBD1 TGTGCCAGCAGCAACAGGGGGTACTACGAGCAGTACTTC CASSNRGYYEQYF
. TRBJ2-5 TRBV28 . TGTGCCAGCAGGCCCGCCCATGGACCAGAGACCCAGTACTTC CASRPAHGPETQYF